These T cell receptor beta chains were read from a single sample in a study of PD-L1 blockade in urothelial cancer. Only in-frame clones appear in the TCRdb table, and some are missing; sequencing was by immunoSEQ multiplex PCR. The sample has about 88,000 clones; more than 90% are singletons. This material consisted of PBMCs, taken around atezolizumab (anti-PD-L1) treatment. Receptor source: a man aged 55-75 years with urothelial cancer. The CDR3 runs from the conserved cysteine through the conserved F or W. A D gene is named only where the DNA matches it firmly. Where a row states a size, it is once, few, many or the class of an expanded clone; other rows omit it.

D gene: .; V gene: TRBV21-1; J gene: TRBJ2-6; clone size: .; CDR3 DNA: TGTGCCAGCAGCAAAGTGGACAGGGGGGTTTCTGGGGCCAACGTCCTGACTTTC; CDR3 protein: CASSKVDRGVSGANVLTF
D gene: TRBD2; V gene: TRBV10-3; J gene: TRBJ2-5; clone size: .; CDR3 DNA: TGTGCCATCAGTGACGTAGCGGGGAACGTACAAGAGACCCAGTACTTC; CDR3 protein: CAISDVAGNVQETQYF
D gene: .; V gene: TRBV10-3; J gene: TRBJ1-6; clone size: .; CDR3 DNA: TGTGCCATCAGTGAAAACAGGGAGGGTTCACCCCTCCACTTT; CDR3 protein: CAISENREGSPLHF
D gene: TRBD2; V gene: TRBV6-6; J gene: TRBJ2-5; clone size: .; CDR3 DNA: TGTGCCAGCAGTGGGACTAGCGGGGGGGGTTGGGAGACCCAGTACTTC; CDR3 protein: CASSGTSGGGWETQYF
D gene: .; V gene: TRBV30; J gene: TRBJ2-5; clone size: .; CDR3 DNA: TGTGCCTGGAGTGTAAGGGGAGAGACCCAGTACTTC; CDR3 protein: CAWSVRGETQYF
D gene: .; V gene: TRBV4-1; J gene: TRBJ1-3; clone size: once; CDR3 DNA: TGCGCCAGCAGCCAAGACCTGACAGTGGGAAACACCATATATTTT; CDR3 protein: CASSQDLTVGNTIYF
D gene: .; V gene: TRBV20-1; J gene: TRBJ2-4; clone size: .; CDR3 DNA: TGCAGTGCAAAACGGGGTAACATTCAGTACTTC; CDR3 protein: CSAKRGNIQYF
D gene: TRBD1; V gene: TRBV30; J gene: TRBJ1-1; clone size: .; CDR3 DNA: TGTGCCTGGAGGGGGGGACAGGGGACGAACACTGAAGCTTTCTTT; CDR3 protein: CAWRGGQGTNTEAFF
D gene: .; V gene: TRBV7-2; J gene: TRBJ2-7; clone size: .; CDR3 DNA: TGTGCCAGCAGCCCCACCAGCACAGGGAGAGGGTACGAGCAGTACTTC; CDR3 protein: CASSPTSTGRGYEQYF
D gene: .; V gene: TRBV21-1; J gene: TRBJ2-3; clone size: once; CDR3 DNA: TGTGCCAGCAGCAAAGATCATTCGGTTGGAGACAGGGGGCGAAGGTGGGCAGATACGCAGTATTTT; CDR3 protein: CASSKDHSVGDRGRRWADTQYF
D gene: .; V gene: TRBV6-5; J gene: TRBJ2-2; clone size: .; CDR3 DNA: TGTGCCAGCAGTTACTCGGCGGGGGCTGGCGGGGAGCTGTTTTTT; CDR3 protein: CASSYSAGAGGELFF
D gene: TRBD2; V gene: TRBV4-3; J gene: TRBJ2-3; clone size: .; CDR3 DNA: TGCGCCAGCAGCCAAGGACTAGCGCCGAGCACAGATACGCAGTATTTT; CDR3 protein: CASSQGLAPSTDTQYF
D gene: .; V gene: TRBV28; J gene: TRBJ1-5; clone size: .; CDR3 DNA: TGTGCCAGCGGACCGCAGGGATACCAGCCCCAGCATTTT; CDR3 protein: CASGPQGYQPQHF
D gene: .; V gene: TRBV5-1; J gene: TRBJ1-5; clone size: once; CDR3 DNA: TGCGCCAGCAGCCGAGCTCCCGACGGGAATCAGCCCCAGCATTTT; CDR3 protein: CASSRAPDGNQPQHF
D gene: .; V gene: TRBV30; J gene: TRBJ2-5; clone size: .; CDR3 DNA: TGTGCCTGGAGTCGGAGTCGACTCACTATACAAGAGACCCAGTACTTC; CDR3 protein: CAWSRSRLTIQETQYF
D gene: TRBD1; V gene: TRBV29-1; J gene: TRBJ2-7; clone size: .; CDR3 DNA: TGCAGCGTCACAGGGGGCACAGGAGTGCAGTACTTC; CDR3 protein: CSVTGGTGVQYF
D gene: .; V gene: TRBV30; J gene: TRBJ2-5; clone size: .; CDR3 DNA: TGTGCCTCGTACCTGAGCCAAGAGACCCAGTACTTC; CDR3 protein: CASYLSQETQYF
D gene: .; V gene: TRBV5-4; J gene: TRBJ1-6; clone size: .; CDR3 DNA: TGTGCCAGCAGCGGCGGGGGGTATAATTCACCCCTCCACTTT; CDR3 protein: CASSGGGYNSPLHF
D gene: TRBD2; V gene: TRBV4-2; J gene: TRBJ2-1; clone size: .; CDR3 DNA: TGTGCCAGCAGCCAAGAGCTAGCGGGCAACAATGAGCAGTTCTTC; CDR3 protein: CASSQELAGNNEQFF
D gene: TRBD2; V gene: TRBV7-3; J gene: TRBJ2-2; clone size: .; CDR3 DNA: TGTGCCAGCAGCTTAGGCCTAGCGGGACAGACCGGGGAGCTGTTTTTT; CDR3 protein: CASSLGLAGQTGELFF
D gene: TRBD2; V gene: TRBV5-1; J gene: TRBJ2-3; clone size: .; CDR3 DNA: TGCGCCAGCAGGGGACTAGTTATGGATACGCAGTATTTT; CDR3 protein: CASRGLVMDTQYF
D gene: .; V gene: TRBV7-8; J gene: TRBJ1-3; clone size: .; CDR3 DNA: TGTGCCAGCAGCTCGGGTGCGCCGCGCGGAGCTGGAAACACCATATATTTT; CDR3 protein: CASSSGAPRGAGNTIYF
D gene: .; V gene: TRBV28; J gene: TRBJ2-7; clone size: .; CDR3 DNA: TGTGCCAGCAGTCAGCGCGCGTACGAGCAGTACTTC; CDR3 protein: CASSQRAYEQYF
D gene: TRBD2; V gene: TRBV5-4; J gene: TRBJ2-3; clone size: .; CDR3 DNA: TGTGCCAGCAGCAAGACTAGCGGAAACACAGATACGCAGTATTTT; CDR3 protein: CASSKTSGNTDTQYF
D gene: .; V gene: TRBV12-1; J gene: TRBJ2-1; clone size: .; CDR3 DNA: TGTGCCAGCATGGTCGGACAGGGGCGCTACAATGAGCAGTTCTTC; CDR3 protein: CASMVGQGRYNEQFF
D gene: .; V gene: TRBV6-6; J gene: TRBJ2-5; clone size: .; CDR3 DNA: TGTGCCAGCACCAAAATCAACAGGGTGGGAGAGACCCAGTACTTC; CDR3 protein: CASTKINRVGETQYF
D gene: .; V gene: TRBV5-1; J gene: TRBJ1-4; clone size: .; CDR3 DNA: TGCGCCAGCAGCCCAGGGACAACCGCAACTAATGAAAAACTGTTTTTT; CDR3 protein: CASSPGTTATNEKLFF
D gene: .; V gene: TRBV9; J gene: TRBJ2-2; clone size: .; CDR3 DNA: TGTGCCAGCAGCGTCGGACAGAACACCGGGGAGCTGTTTTTT; CDR3 protein: CASSVGQNTGELFF
D gene: TRBD2; V gene: TRBV5-1; J gene: TRBJ2-1; clone size: .; CDR3 DNA: TGCGCCAGCAGCCCCATTTGGGTAGCGGGAGGCGGGAATGAGCAGTTCTTC; CDR3 protein: CASSPIWVAGGGNEQFF
D gene: .; V gene: TRBV5-1; J gene: TRBJ1-3; clone size: .; CDR3 DNA: TGCGCCAGCAGCCAGGGGTGGGAAACTGGAAACACCATATATTTT; CDR3 protein: CASSQGWETGNTIYF
D gene: .; V gene: TRBV30; J gene: TRBJ2-5; clone size: .; CDR3 DNA: TGTGCCTGGAGTTTGGCGGGGACTTCAGAGACCCAGTACTTC; CDR3 protein: CAWSLAGTSETQYF
D gene: TRBD1; V gene: TRBV7-2; J gene: TRBJ1-5; clone size: .; CDR3 DNA: TGTGCCAGCACCCCGGGACAGGGGAGTCAGCCCCAGCATTTT; CDR3 protein: CASTPGQGSQPQHF
D gene: TRBD2; V gene: TRBV7-8; J gene: TRBJ2-1; clone size: .; CDR3 DNA: TGTGCCAGCAGCTTAGGCCTGGCGGGAGTTGGCAATGAGCAGTTCTTC; CDR3 protein: CASSLGLAGVGNEQFF
D gene: .; V gene: TRBV30; J gene: TRBJ2-3; clone size: .; CDR3 DNA: TGTGCCGCCTCGGGGGGCGGGAGTAAGGCAGATACGCAGTATTTT; CDR3 protein: CAASGGGSKADTQYF
D gene: .; V gene: TRBV11-1; J gene: TRBJ1-6; clone size: .; CDR3 DNA: TGTGCCAGCAGCCCGATGGCATCGGGTAATTCACCCCTCCACTTT; CDR3 protein: CASSPMASGNSPLHF
D gene: TRBD1; V gene: TRBV19; J gene: TRBJ2-7; clone size: .; CDR3 DNA: TGTGCCAGTAGTAGAGGACAGGGGGCCTACGAGCAGTACTTC; CDR3 protein: CASSRGQGAYEQYF
D gene: .; V gene: TRBV29-1; J gene: TRBJ2-4; clone size: .; CDR3 DNA: TGCAGCGTCCTGCTTCAGGCCAAAAACATTCAGTACTTC; CDR3 protein: CSVLLQAKNIQYF
D gene: .; V gene: TRBV28; J gene: TRBJ1-5; clone size: .; CDR3 DNA: .; CDR3 protein: CASSTSLGTWVNQPQHF
D gene: .; V gene: TRBV19; J gene: TRBJ1-1; clone size: .; CDR3 DNA: TGTGCCAGTAGTCCAGGGGTAGAAGCTTTCTTT; CDR3 protein: CASSPGVEAFF
D gene: .; V gene: TRBV4-2; J gene: TRBJ2-5; clone size: .; CDR3 DNA: TGTGCCAGCAGTCCCGGCGTAGGGGGAGGGGGTCTAGAGACCCAGTACTTC; CDR3 protein: CASSPGVGGGGLETQYF
D gene: .; V gene: TRBV10-3; J gene: TRBJ2-7; clone size: .; CDR3 DNA: TGTGCCATCAGTGCGTCTAGCTTTGCCTACGAGCAGTACTTC; CDR3 protein: CAISASSFAYEQYF
D gene: .; V gene: TRBV29-1; J gene: TRBJ1-1; clone size: .; CDR3 DNA: TGCAGCGTTGTTGTTCGGGGGGCGCGAACTGAAGCTTTCTTT; CDR3 protein: CSVVVRGARTEAFF
D gene: .; V gene: TRBV20-1; J gene: TRBJ2-7; clone size: .; CDR3 DNA: TGCAGTGCTAGCGGTTCGGGAAAGCAGTACTTC; CDR3 protein: CSASGSGKQYF
D gene: .; V gene: TRBV19; J gene: TRBJ2-7; clone size: once; CDR3 DNA: TGTGCCAGTAGTATCTTAGCTTCTGGGTCGCGGGAGCAGTACTTC; CDR3 protein: CASSILASGSREQYF
D gene: TRBD1; V gene: TRBV5-1; J gene: TRBJ2-7; clone size: .; CDR3 DNA: TGCGCCAGCAGCCTCCGGACAGGGGTGGACGAGCAGTACTTC; CDR3 protein: CASSLRTGVDEQYF
D gene: .; V gene: TRBV7-9; J gene: TRBJ1-1; clone size: .; CDR3 DNA: TGTGCCAGCAGCTCGCAAACGGGGTCTGAAGCTTTCTTT; CDR3 protein: CASSSQTGSEAFF
D gene: TRBD1; V gene: TRBV29-1; J gene: TRBJ2-3; clone size: .; CDR3 DNA: TGCAGCTCGAGTCGCGGCAGGGGGAAGGCAACAGATACGCAGTATTTT; CDR3 protein: CSSSRGRGKATDTQYF
D gene: TRBD2; V gene: TRBV7-3; J gene: TRBJ2-3; clone size: .; CDR3 DNA: TGTGCCAGCAGCTACCAAGCTGGACTAGCGGGGACAGATACGCAGTATTTT; CDR3 protein: CASSYQAGLAGTDTQYF
D gene: TRBD2; V gene: TRBV27; J gene: TRBJ2-7; clone size: .; CDR3 DNA: TGTGCCAGCGGGGGACTCGGACTAGCGAAGCCCCCGTACGAGCAGTACTTC; CDR3 protein: CASGGLGLAKPPYEQYF
D gene: .; V gene: TRBV7-2; J gene: TRBJ1-5; clone size: .; CDR3 DNA: TGTGCCAGCAGCTTAGCCGTCGGTCAACCCCAGCATTTT; CDR3 protein: CASSLAVGQPQHF
D gene: .; V gene: TRBV30; J gene: TRBJ1-1; clone size: few; CDR3 DNA: TGTGCCTGGAGTGTATTTGGCGGCACTGAAGCTTTCTTT; CDR3 protein: CAWSVFGGTEAFF
D gene: .; V gene: TRBV7-2; J gene: TRBJ2-7; clone size: .; CDR3 DNA: TGTGCCAGCAGCCGGGACAACTACGAGCAGTACTTC; CDR3 protein: CASSRDNYEQYF
D gene: .; V gene: TRBV2; J gene: TRBJ2-2; clone size: .; CDR3 DNA: TGTGCCAGCACCCTACAGGGCGCCACCGGGGAGCTGTTTTTT; CDR3 protein: CASTLQGATGELFF
D gene: .; V gene: TRBV28; J gene: TRBJ1-4; clone size: .; CDR3 DNA: TGTGCCAGCAGTTTGAGCGCAGCACCTTCACCTAAACTGTTTTTT; CDR3 protein: CASSLSAAPSPKLFF